The 14 T cell receptor beta chains below all came from one sample that was sequenced in a study of cytomegalovirus exposure and HLA in healthy donors. A multiplex PCR was run with 60 Vbeta primers and 13 Jbeta primers. Assay: immunoSEQ multiplex PCR; the TCRdb copy retains only in-frame clones and omits some. This sample yields about 150,000 clones, of which 80% to 90% are seen a single time; roughly 5% belongs to the top ten. The sequencing sample was made of PBMCs. The receptors were sampled from a woman aged 25 to 45 in good health and CMV-seronegative.

The chain recombines TRBV28 with TRBJ1-2; possibly TRBD1 for D (6 bases). The CDR3 contains 15 residues. Germline V gene sequence: CDR1 MDHEN, CDR2 SYDVKM. V shed 7 bases and J shed 2 bases, with 17 bases lying between them. CDR3 region: CASKSGGQGNYGYTF. CDR3 in DNA: TGTGCCAGCAAGTCCGGGGGGCAAGGAAACTATGGCTACACCTTC.

The chain employs TRBV4-3 and TRBJ1-1, with a weak D call TRBD1 (6 bases). Germline loops: CDR1 LGHNA, CDR2 YSLEER. The CDR3 contains 15 residues. Deletions cut 0 bases from V and 5 bases from J, with 13 bases between. CDR3 nucleotide sequence: TGCGCCAGCAGCCAAGAAACTACAGGGAGTACTGAAGCTTTCTTT. Amino acid sequence: CASSQETTGSTEAFF.

The chain combines TRBV28 with TRBJ1-1, with D perhaps TRBD1 (6 bases). This CDR3 contains 12 residues. Germline-derived CDR1 and CDR2 are MDHEN and SYDVKM. V lost 3 bases and J lost 11, with 13 bases in between. The CDR3 nucleotides read TGTGCCAGCAGTTTGAGGGGGAAGGCGGCTTTCTTT. Encoded protein: CASSLRGKAAFF. Together with reference TRBV28 and TRBJ1-1, the CDR3 gives the full variable domain: DVKVTQSSRYLVKRTGEKVFLECVQDMDHENMFWYRQDPGLGLRLIYFSYDVKMKEKGDIPEGYSVSREKKERFSLILESASTNQTSMYLCASSLRGKAAFFGQGTRLTVV.

This chain connects TRBV5-5 to TRBJ2-7; unclear D gene. The CDR3 is made up of 13 amino acids. The germline V and J ends were trimmed by 4 bases and 3 bases, with 11 bases remaining between them. Germline V gives CDR1 SGHKS, CDR2 YYEKEE (reference sequence). In DNA, the CDR3 is TGTGCCAGCAGCCTCACTCGAGGCTACGAGCAGTACTTC. Its translation: CASSLTRGYEQYF.

The chain is built from TRBV4-3 and TRBJ1-6; D not resolved. Trimming stripped 5 bases from V and 0 bases from J, with 26 bases between. Looked up from germline, CDR1 is LGHNA and CDR2 is YSLEER. CDR3 length equals 21 residues. Here the CDR3 DNA reads TGCGCCAGCAGCGGAAGTAAGGCGGGAGTTCTCTTAAGCTCCTATAATTCACCCCTCCACTTT. Translation: CASSGSKAGVLLSSYNSPLHF.

As concerns this clone: A read error may account for a junction end that differs from germline. The chain combines TRBV5-4 with TRBJ2-1; D might be TRBD1 (5 bases). Germline V gene lookup returns CDR1 SGHNT and CDR2 YYREEE (reference sequence). The CDR3 loop spans 16 amino acids. Written as DNA, the CDR3 is TGCGCCAGCAGCCAAGATCCTCAGGGTGCCTACAATGAGCAGTTCTTC. This translates into CASSQDPQGAYNEQFF. Based on the CDR3 plus reference TRBV5-4 and TRBJ2-1, the full variable domain is ETGVTQSPTHLIKTRGQQVTLRCSSQSGHNTVSWYQQALGQGPQFIFQYYREEENGRGNFPPRFSGLQFPNYSSELNVNALELDDSALYLCASSQDPQGAYNEQFFGPGTRLTVL.

The gene calls are TRBV28 and TRBJ1-4, with D possibly TRBD1 on 5 matching bases. This CDR3 region has 14 residues. The germline V gene has CDR1 MDHEN and CDR2 SYDVKM. The V end was cut by 5 bases, the J end by 8 bases, with 15 bases between. The CDR3: CASSQPRVEEKLFF. The CDR3 DNA sequence: TGTGCCAGCAGTCAACCCAGGGTGGAAGAAAAACTGTTTTTT.

The sample holds one count of this clone. This rearrangement joins TRBV28 to TRBJ2-7; the D gene is possibly TRBD1 (5 bases). Germline assignment: CDR1 MDHEN and CDR2 SYDVKM. CDR3 length: 15 residues. The V end was cut by 3 bases, the J end by 0 bases, with 12 bases between. The CDR3 sequence: CASSFDSYFSYEQYF. CDR3 DNA: TGTGCCAGCAGTTTCGACAGCTACTTCTCCTACGAGCAGTACTTC.

The chain has TRBV27 and TRBJ2-7; 12 bases match TRBD1. With 8 bases clipped from V and 0 bases from J, the junction kept 2 bases outside the gene matches. Looked up from germline, CDR1 is MNHEY and CDR2 is SMNVEV (reference sequence). The length of the CDR3 is 14 residues. The CDR3 sequence: CASGGQGASYEQYF. The DNA for the CDR3 is TGTGCCAGCGGGGGACAGGGGGCCTCCTACGAGCAGTACTTC.

On this clone: Other DNA sequences from this sample encode an identical CDR3 as well. V usage is TRBV7-9 and J usage is TRBJ2-7; unclear D gene. The CDR3 length is 11 residues. The V and J ends lost 4 bases and 3 bases respectively, with 4 bases between them. Germline V gene sequence: CDR1 SEHNR, CDR2 FQNEAQ (reference sequence). Here the CDR3 DNA reads TGTGCCAGCAGCTCGCGCTACGAGCAGTACTTC. It is translated as CASSSRYEQYF.

CDR3 amino acids: CASGGSRLLSEETQYF. For the CDR3, the DNA is TGCGCCAGCGGAGGGAGTCGTCTCCTCTCGGAGGAGACCCAGTACTTC. V gene TRBV10-2 combines with J gene TRBJ2-5; D may be TRBD2 (6 bases). The CDR3 runs 16 residues. Germline CDR1 WSHSY, CDR2 SAAADI. V was clipped by 8 bases and J by 5 bases, with 24 bases between them.

This clone came up a few times. This chain connects TRBV5-1 to TRBJ1-1; D might be TRBD1 (6 bases). Germline CDR1 reads SGHRS; CDR2 reads YFSETQ. The V and J ends lost 2 bases and 2 bases respectively, with 10 bases between them. This CDR3 spans 14 amino acids. The CDR3 protein is CASSLGQYNTEAFF. CDR3 nucleotides: TGCGCCAGCAGCTTAGGACAGTATAACACTGAAGCTTTCTTT.

J is TRBJ1-1 and V is TRBV30, with TRBD1 as a possible D gene (5 bases). Deletions cut 4 bases from V and 0 bases from J, with 9 bases between. CDR3 size: 13 residues. Germline V gives CDR1 GTSNPN, CDR2 SVGIG (reference sequence). Here the CDR3 reads CAWNDRLNTEAFF. CDR3 bases: TGTGCCTGGAACGACAGATTGAACACTGAAGCTTTCTTT.

CDR3 coding DNA: TGCGCCAGCAGCTTCGGGGGACCGTACAATGAGCAGTTCTTC. It translates to CASSFGGPYNEQFF. The chain links TRBV5-1 to TRBJ2-1; D may be TRBD2 (6 bases). CDR1 is SGHRS, CDR2 YFSETQ, per germline. The CDR3 spans 14 residues. V shed 2 bases and J shed 4 bases, with 10 bases lying between them.